This T cell receptor beta chain was sequenced in a study of cytomegalovirus exposure and HLA in healthy donors. The PCR ran on 60 Vbeta and 13 Jbeta primers. Some clones are missing from TCRdb's copy, which holds only in-frame ones; the method was immunoSEQ multiplex PCR. The sample records more than 60,000 clones, over 65% being singletons. In this sample, this clone turned up a few times. Germline V lookup: CDR1 MDHEN, CDR2 SYDVKM. The CDR3 contains 15 residues. V was trimmed by 1 base and J by 4 bases, leaving 14 bases between them. This receptor was obtained from a man in his forties or fifties in good health and CMV-seropositive. Sequencing was done on a sample of PBMCs. V is TRBV28 and J is TRBJ2-7, with D tentatively TRBD1 (6 bases). CDR3: CASSLYAGARYEQYF. The CDR3 nucleotides read TGTGCCAGCAGTTTATACGCAGGGGCGAGGTACGAGCAGTACTTC.